The present T cell receptor beta chain was sequenced within a study of T cells after yellow fever vaccination. CDR3 length: 15 residues. V was shortened by 2 bases and J by 5 bases, with 15 bases between the two germline ends. The germline gives CDR1 SEHNR, CDR2 FQNEAQ (reference sequence). TCRdb re-derived calls from the 5' RACE reads in MiXCR, one entry per CDR3 protein. Found here are around 140,000 distinct CDR3 sequences, roughly 8.2% of them singletons; the top ten hold roughly 0.73%. This clonotype was observed at least ten times. This chain links TRBV7-9 with TRBJ1-1; a possible D gene is TRBD1 (6 bases). Sequencing used CD4+ T cells sorted from PBMCs, obtained 5 days after the yellow fever booster vaccination. The receptor's source is a man aged 25 to 40 who received the YFV17D yellow fever vaccine. In DNA, the CDR3 is TGTGCCAGCAGCTTATCTCAGGGGCGAGGGACTGAAGCTTTCTTT. It specifies CASSLSQGRGTEAFF.